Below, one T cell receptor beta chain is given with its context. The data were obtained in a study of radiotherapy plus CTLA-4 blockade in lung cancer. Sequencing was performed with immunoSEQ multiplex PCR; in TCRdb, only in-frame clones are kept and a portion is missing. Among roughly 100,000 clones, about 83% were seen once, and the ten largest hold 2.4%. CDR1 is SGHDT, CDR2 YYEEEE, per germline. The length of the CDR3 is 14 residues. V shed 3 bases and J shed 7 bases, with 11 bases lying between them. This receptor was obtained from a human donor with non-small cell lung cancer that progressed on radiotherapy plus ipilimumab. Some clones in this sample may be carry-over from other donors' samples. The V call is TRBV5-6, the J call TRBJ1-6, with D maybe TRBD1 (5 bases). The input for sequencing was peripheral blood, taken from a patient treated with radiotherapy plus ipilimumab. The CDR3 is CASSWGTGNSPLHF. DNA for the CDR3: TGTGCCAGCAGCTGGGGAACAGGAAATTCACCCCTCCACTTT. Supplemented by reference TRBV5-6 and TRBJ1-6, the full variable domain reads DAGVTQSPTHLIKTRGQQVTLRCSPKSGHDTVSWYQQALGQGPQFIFQYYEEEERQRGNFPDRFSGHQFPNYSSELNVNALLLGDSALYLCASSWGTGNSPLHFGNGTRLTVT.